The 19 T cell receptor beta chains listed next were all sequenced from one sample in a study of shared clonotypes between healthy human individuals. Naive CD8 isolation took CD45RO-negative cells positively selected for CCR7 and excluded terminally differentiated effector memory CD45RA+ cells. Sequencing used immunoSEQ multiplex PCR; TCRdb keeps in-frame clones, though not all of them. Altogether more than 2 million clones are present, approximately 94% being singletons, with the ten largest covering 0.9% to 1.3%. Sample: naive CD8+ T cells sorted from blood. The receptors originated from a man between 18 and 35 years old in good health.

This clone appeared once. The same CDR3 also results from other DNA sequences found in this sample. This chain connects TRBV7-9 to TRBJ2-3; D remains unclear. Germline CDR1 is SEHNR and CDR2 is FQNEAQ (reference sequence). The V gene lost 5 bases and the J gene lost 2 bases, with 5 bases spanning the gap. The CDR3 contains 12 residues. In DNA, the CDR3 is TGTGCCAGCAGCCCAGCCACAGATACGCAGTATTTT. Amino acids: CASSPATDTQYF.

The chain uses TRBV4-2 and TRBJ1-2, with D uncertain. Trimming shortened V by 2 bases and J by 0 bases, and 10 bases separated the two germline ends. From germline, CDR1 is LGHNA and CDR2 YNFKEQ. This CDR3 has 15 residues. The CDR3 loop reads CASSQTDEANYGYTF. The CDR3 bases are TGTGCCAGCAGCCAAACGGACGAGGCTAACTATGGCTACACCTTC.

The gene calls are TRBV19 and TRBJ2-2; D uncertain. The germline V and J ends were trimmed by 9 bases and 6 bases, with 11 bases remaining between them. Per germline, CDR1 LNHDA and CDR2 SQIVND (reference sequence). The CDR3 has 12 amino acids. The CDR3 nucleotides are TGTGCCAGCAAAAATATCCCCGGGGAGCTGTTTTTT. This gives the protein CASKNIPGELFF.

The CDR3 nucleotides are TGTGCCAGCAGCAGGACAGGGGCTAGCACAGATACGCAGTATTTT. It specifies CASSRTGASTDTQYF. The genes are TRBV11-2 and TRBJ2-3, with 9 bases that match TRBD1. In germline, CDR1 is SGHAT, CDR2 FQNNGV. Unmatched junction bases numbered 3, after V lost 5 bases and J lost 0 bases. CDR3 size: 15 residues. Filled out from reference TRBV11-2 and TRBJ2-3, the complete variable domain reads EAGVAQSPRYKIIEKRQSVAFWCNPISGHATLYWYQQILGQGPKLLIQFQNNGVVDDSQLPKDRFSAERLKGVDSTLKIQPAKLEDSAVYLCASSRTGASTDTQYFGPGTRLTVL.

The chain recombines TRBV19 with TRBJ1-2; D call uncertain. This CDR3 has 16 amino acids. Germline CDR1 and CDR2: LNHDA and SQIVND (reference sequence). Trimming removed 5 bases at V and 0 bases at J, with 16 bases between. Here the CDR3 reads CASSEPDQPTNYGYTF. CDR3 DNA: TGTGCCAGTAGTGAACCGGACCAGCCTACTAACTATGGCTACACCTTC.

This CDR3 is CASSSYGGFDTGELFF. The CDR3 nucleotides are TGTGCCAGCAGCTCATACGGGGGCTTTGACACCGGGGAGCTGTTTTTT. The chain links TRBV7-9 to TRBJ2-2, with D perhaps TRBD1 or TRBD2 (6 bases each). V dropped 4 bases and J dropped 3 bases, with 15 bases sitting between them. The germline V gene has CDR1 SEHNR and CDR2 FQNEAQ (reference sequence). The CDR3 is made up of 16 amino acids.

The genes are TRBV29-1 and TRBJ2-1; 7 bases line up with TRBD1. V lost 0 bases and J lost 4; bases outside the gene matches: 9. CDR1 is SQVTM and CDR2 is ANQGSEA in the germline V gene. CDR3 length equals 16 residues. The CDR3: CSVEDSEGGEYNEQFF. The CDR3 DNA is TGCAGCGTTGAAGATAGTGAAGGGGGCGAGTACAATGAGCAGTTCTTC.

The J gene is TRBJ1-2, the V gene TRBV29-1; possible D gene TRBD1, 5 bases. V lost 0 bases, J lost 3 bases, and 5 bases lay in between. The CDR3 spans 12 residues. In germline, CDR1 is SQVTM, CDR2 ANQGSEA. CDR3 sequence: CSVEDRDYGYTF. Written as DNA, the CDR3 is TGCAGCGTTGAAGACAGGGACTATGGCTACACCTTC.

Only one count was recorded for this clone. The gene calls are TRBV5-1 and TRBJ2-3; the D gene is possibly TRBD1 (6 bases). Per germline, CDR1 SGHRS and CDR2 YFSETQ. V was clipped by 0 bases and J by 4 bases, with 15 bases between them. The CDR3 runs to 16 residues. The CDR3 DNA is TGCGCCAGCAGCTTGGCCTTCACAGGGTCGCCAGATACGCAGTATTTT. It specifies CASSLAFTGSPDTQYF.

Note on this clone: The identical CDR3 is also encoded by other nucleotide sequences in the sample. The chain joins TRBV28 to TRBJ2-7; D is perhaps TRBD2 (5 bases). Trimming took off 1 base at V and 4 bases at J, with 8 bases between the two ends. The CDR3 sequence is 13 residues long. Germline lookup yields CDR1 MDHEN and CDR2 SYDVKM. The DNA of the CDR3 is TGTGCCAGCAGTTTATCCGGGGATTACGAGCAGTACTTC. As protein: CASSLSGDYEQYF.

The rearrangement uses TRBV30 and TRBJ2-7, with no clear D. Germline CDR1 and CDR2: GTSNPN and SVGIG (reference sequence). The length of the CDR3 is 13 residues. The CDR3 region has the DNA TGTGCAACTACCCCCCTGTTAAACTACGAGCAGTACTTC. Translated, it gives CATTPLLNYEQYF.

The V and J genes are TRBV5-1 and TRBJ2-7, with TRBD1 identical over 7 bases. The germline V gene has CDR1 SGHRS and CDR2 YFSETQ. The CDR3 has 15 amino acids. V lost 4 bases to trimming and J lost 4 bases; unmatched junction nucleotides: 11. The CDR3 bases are TGCGCCAGCAGCCCCCCTCCGGGACAGCCATACGAGCAGTACTTC. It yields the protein CASSPPPGQPYEQYF.

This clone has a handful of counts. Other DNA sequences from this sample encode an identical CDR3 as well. CDR3 nucleotides: TGCGCCAGCAGTGAGGGTACTGAAGCTTTCTTT. Translation gives CASSEGTEAFF. V gene TRBV10-1 combines with J gene TRBJ1-1; no definite D call. Germline assignment: CDR1 WNHNN and CDR2 SYGVQD (reference sequence). CDR3 length equals 11 residues. Trimming removed 2 bases at V and 5 bases at J, with 3 bases between.

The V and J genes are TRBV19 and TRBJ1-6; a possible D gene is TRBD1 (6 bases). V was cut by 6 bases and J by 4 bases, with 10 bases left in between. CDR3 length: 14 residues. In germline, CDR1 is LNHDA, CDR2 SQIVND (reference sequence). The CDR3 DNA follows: TGTGCCAGTAGAAGACAGGATTATAATTCACCCCTCCACTTT. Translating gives CASRRQDYNSPLHF. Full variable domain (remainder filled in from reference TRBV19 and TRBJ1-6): DGGITQSPKYLFRKEGQNVTLSCEQNLNHDAMYWYRQDPGQGLRLIYYSQIVNDFQKGDIAEGYSVSREKKESFPLTVTSAQKNPTAFYLCASRRQDYNSPLHFGNGTRLTVT.

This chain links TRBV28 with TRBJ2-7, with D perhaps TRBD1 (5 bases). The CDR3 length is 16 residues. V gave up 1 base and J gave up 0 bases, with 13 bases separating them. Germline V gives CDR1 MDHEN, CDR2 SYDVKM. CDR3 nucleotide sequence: TGTGCCAGCAGTTTATTTGGGGCAAGCTACTCCTACGAGCAGTACTTC. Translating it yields CASSLFGASYSYEQYF.

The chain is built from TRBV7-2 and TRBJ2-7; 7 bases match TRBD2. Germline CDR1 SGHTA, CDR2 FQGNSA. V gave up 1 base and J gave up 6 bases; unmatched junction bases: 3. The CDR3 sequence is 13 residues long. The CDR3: CASSLDTGGEQYF. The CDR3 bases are TGTGCCAGCAGCTTAGATACGGGAGGCGAGCAGTACTTC.

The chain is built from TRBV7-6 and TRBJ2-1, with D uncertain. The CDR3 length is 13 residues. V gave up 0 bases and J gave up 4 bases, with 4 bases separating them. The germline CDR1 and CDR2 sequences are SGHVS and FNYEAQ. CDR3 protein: CASSLAVYNEQFF. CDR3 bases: TGTGCCAGCAGCTTAGCGGTATACAATGAGCAGTTCTTC.

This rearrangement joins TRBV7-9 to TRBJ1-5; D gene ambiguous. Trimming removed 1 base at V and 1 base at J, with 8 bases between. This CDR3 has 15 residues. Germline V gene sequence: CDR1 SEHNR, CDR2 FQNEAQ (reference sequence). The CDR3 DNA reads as TGTGCCAGCAGCTTAGGAGAACAGAGCAATCAGCCCCAGCATTTT. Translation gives CASSLGEQSNQPQHF.

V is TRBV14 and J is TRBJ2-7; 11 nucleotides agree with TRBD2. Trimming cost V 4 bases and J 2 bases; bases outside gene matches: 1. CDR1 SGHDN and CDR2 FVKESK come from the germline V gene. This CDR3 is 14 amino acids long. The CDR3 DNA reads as TGTGCCAGCAGCCTTAGCGGGGGGGCCTACGAGCAGTACTTC. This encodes CASSLSGGAYEQYF.